These T cell receptor beta chains were read from a single sample in a study of T-cell reconstitution after alpha-beta-depleted transplantation in children. TCRdb re-called the PCR reads through MiXCR, storing one row per CDR3 protein. In the table there are 300,000 or so distinct CDR3 sequences, more than 20% of which are singletons. The sequenced sample was PBMCs, mostly from graft donor cells, obtained 180 days after TCRalphabeta/CD19-depleted stem cell transplant. The receptors originated from a male patient younger than 18 who had a stem cell transplant for acute lymphoblastic leukemia, so the T cells may come from the graft donor. Each CDR3 is given with its conserved first and last residue. A D gene is named only where the DNA matches it firmly. Part of the rows lack a size; the others show once, few, many or a class for expanded clones.

CDR3 length: 15; V gene: TRBV9; D gene: TRBD2; clone size: NA; J gene: TRBJ2-7; CDR3 protein: CASSVAASGSYEQYF; CDR3 DNA: TGTGCCAGCAGCGTAGCGGCTAGCGGGTCCTACGAGCAGTACTTC
CDR3 length: 14; V gene: TRBV5-1; D gene: NA; clone size: NA; J gene: TRBJ1-2; CDR3 protein: CAREGTLTNYGYTF; CDR3 DNA: TGCGCCAGGGAAGGGACCCTTACTAACTATGGCTACACCTTC
CDR3 length: 17; V gene: TRBV7-9; D gene: NA; clone size: NA; J gene: TRBJ2-1; CDR3 protein: CASSLALGAHTHNEQFF; CDR3 DNA: TGTGCCAGCAGCTTAGCCCTAGGAGCACACACACACAATGAGCAGTTCTTC
CDR3 length: 17; V gene: TRBV4-1; D gene: NA; clone size: NA; J gene: TRBJ2-7; CDR3 protein: CASSQEEGENFSYEQYF; CDR3 DNA: TGCGCCAGCAGCCAAGAAGAAGGGGAGAACTTCTCCTACGAGCAGTACTTC
CDR3 length: 13; V gene: TRBV20-1; D gene: TRBD1; clone size: NA; J gene: TRBJ1-1; CDR3 protein: CSARPGQGTSAFF; CDR3 DNA: TGCAGTGCTAGGCCGGGACAGGGGACTTCAGCTTTCTTT
CDR3 length: 17; V gene: TRBV7-8; D gene: TRBD1; clone size: few; J gene: TRBJ1-3; CDR3 protein: CASSLAAPGGAGNTIYF; CDR3 DNA: TGTGCCAGCAGCTTAGCCGCTCCAGGGGGCGCCGGAAACACCATATATTTT
CDR3 length: 17; V gene: TRBV9; D gene: NA; clone size: NA; J gene: TRBJ2-3; CDR3 protein: CASSAFFRQGLTDTQYF; CDR3 DNA: TGTGCCAGCAGCGCCTTCTTCAGACAGGGACTCACAGATACGCAGTATTTT
CDR3 length: 21; V gene: TRBV10-3; D gene: TRBD1; clone size: NA; J gene: TRBJ2-5; CDR3 protein: CATKINPGTGGRERLQETQYF; CDR3 DNA: TGTGCCACCAAGATAAACCCCGGGACAGGGGGGCGGGAGCGCCTCCAAGAGACCCAGTACTTC
CDR3 length: 13; V gene: TRBV20-1; D gene: TRBD2; clone size: NA; J gene: TRBJ2-7; CDR3 protein: CSATSGRAYEQYF; CDR3 DNA: TGCAGTGCTACTAGCGGGAGGGCCTACGAGCAGTACTTC
CDR3 length: 21; V gene: TRBV27; D gene: NA; clone size: NA; J gene: TRBJ2-1; CDR3 protein: CASSTSRGTGTSGRSYNEQFF; CDR3 DNA: NA
CDR3 length: 15; V gene: TRBV10-2; D gene: NA; clone size: NA; J gene: TRBJ1-2; CDR3 protein: CASSEFISSGYGYTF; CDR3 DNA: TGCGCCAGCAGTGAGTTTATATCCTCGGGCTATGGCTACACCTTC
CDR3 length: 12; V gene: TRBV10-3; D gene: NA; clone size: few; J gene: TRBJ2-2; CDR3 protein: CALTAGTGELFF; CDR3 DNA: TGTGCCCTCACTGCCGGGACCGGGGAGCTGTTTTTT
CDR3 length: 14; V gene: TRBV11-2; D gene: TRBD1; clone size: few; J gene: TRBJ2-4; CDR3 protein: CASSLVGGGSIQYF; CDR3 DNA: TGTGCCAGCAGCTTAGTAGGGGGCGGGTCTATTCAGTACTTC
CDR3 length: 15; V gene: TRBV3-1; D gene: TRBD1; clone size: NA; J gene: TRBJ2-1; CDR3 protein: CASSQPGQGENEQFF; CDR3 DNA: TGTGCCAGCAGCCAGCCGGGACAGGGGGAGAATGAGCAGTTCTTC
CDR3 length: 19; V gene: TRBV7-4; D gene: TRBD1; clone size: few; J gene: TRBJ2-7; CDR3 protein: CASSLGKEGTGVSSYEQYF; CDR3 DNA: TGTGCCAGCAGCTTAGGAAAAGAAGGCACAGGGGTAAGCTCCTACGAGCAGTACTTC
CDR3 length: 13; V gene: TRBV12-3/TRBV12-4; D gene: TRBD1; clone size: many; J gene: TRBJ2-7; CDR3 protein: CASSFWDRAEQYF; CDR3 DNA: TGTGCCAGCAGTTTTTGGGACAGGGCCGAGCAGTACTTC
CDR3 length: 14; V gene: TRBV20-1; D gene: NA; clone size: NA; J gene: TRBJ2-1; CDR3 protein: CSARGASGEDEQFF; CDR3 DNA: TGCAGTGCTAGGGGGGCTAGCGGAGAGGATGAGCAGTTCTTC
CDR3 length: 16; V gene: TRBV5-1; D gene: TRBD2; clone size: NA; J gene: TRBJ2-1; CDR3 protein: CASSLLSSGAYNEQFF; CDR3 DNA: TGCGCCAGCAGCTTGTTATCTAGCGGGGCCTACAATGAGCAGTTCTTC
CDR3 length: 15; V gene: TRBV20-1; D gene: TRBD1; clone size: NA; J gene: TRBJ2-4; CDR3 protein: CSARGTGVHKNIQYF; CDR3 DNA: TGCAGTGCTAGGGGGACAGGGGTCCACAAAAACATTCAGTACTTC
CDR3 length: 17; V gene: TRBV3-1; D gene: TRBD2; clone size: few; J gene: TRBJ2-1; CDR3 protein: CASSQVTIAGGSNEQFF; CDR3 DNA: TGTGCCAGCAGCCAAGTTACGATAGCGGGAGGATCCAATGAGCAGTTCTTC
CDR3 length: 15; V gene: TRBV7-2; D gene: NA; clone size: NA; J gene: TRBJ1-1; CDR3 protein: CASSLWGRGNTEAFF; CDR3 DNA: TGTGCCAGCAGCTTATGGGGGAGAGGGAACACTGAAGCTTTCTTT
CDR3 length: 12; V gene: TRBV29-1; D gene: TRBD1; clone size: NA; J gene: TRBJ2-4; CDR3 protein: CSARTGNYIQYF; CDR3 DNA: TGCAGCGCCCGGACAGGGAATTACATTCAGTACTTC
CDR3 length: 21; V gene: TRBV6-1; D gene: TRBD2; clone size: NA; J gene: TRBJ2-3; CDR3 protein: CASSRNWVGLAGEGGTDTQYF; CDR3 DNA: TGTGCCAGCAGTCGAAATTGGGTCGGACTAGCGGGAGAGGGGGGCACAGATACGCAGTATTTT
CDR3 length: 14; V gene: TRBV5-1; D gene: NA; clone size: NA; J gene: TRBJ2-1; CDR3 protein: CASSFVGGPNEQFF; CDR3 DNA: TGCGCCAGCAGCTTTGTGGGAGGCCCCAATGAGCAGTTCTTC
CDR3 length: 19; V gene: TRBV21-1; D gene: NA; clone size: NA; J gene: TRBJ2-1; CDR3 protein: CASSFPGTSGISSYNEQFF; CDR3 DNA: TGTGCCAGCAGTTTTCCCGGGACTAGCGGTATTAGCTCCTACAATGAGCAGTTCTTC
CDR3 length: 17; V gene: TRBV7-2; D gene: TRBD2; clone size: NA; J gene: TRBJ2-2; CDR3 protein: CASSTSGLAGTTGELFF; CDR3 DNA: TGTGCCAGCAGCACCTCGGGACTAGCGGGAACCACCGGGGAGCTGTTTTTT
CDR3 length: 16; V gene: TRBV15; D gene: TRBD1; clone size: few; J gene: TRBJ2-1; CDR3 protein: CATSATGASPYNEQFF; CDR3 DNA: TGTGCCACCAGCGCTACAGGGGCGTCCCCCTACAATGAGCAGTTCTTC
CDR3 length: 13; V gene: TRBV18; D gene: TRBD1; clone size: NA; J gene: TRBJ1-2; CDR3 protein: CASSPGQEGGYTF; CDR3 DNA: TGTGCCAGCTCACCAGGACAGGAAGGAGGCTACACCTTC
CDR3 length: 16; V gene: TRBV9; D gene: TRBD1; clone size: few; J gene: TRBJ2-3; CDR3 protein: CASSVGDRGGTDTQYF; CDR3 DNA: TGTGCCAGCAGCGTAGGGGACAGGGGAGGCACAGATACGCAGTATTTT
CDR3 length: 10; V gene: TRBV20-1; D gene: NA; clone size: NA; J gene: TRBJ2-1; CDR3 protein: CSCTYNEQFF; CDR3 DNA: TGCAGTTGCACCTACAATGAGCAGTTCTTC
CDR3 length: 15; V gene: TRBV6-5; D gene: NA; clone size: few; J gene: TRBJ1-5; CDR3 protein: CASSYNGYSNQPQHF; CDR3 DNA: TGTGCCAGCAGTTACAACGGCTATAGCAATCAGCCCCAGCATTTT
CDR3 length: 16; V gene: TRBV29-1; D gene: TRBD1; clone size: few; J gene: TRBJ2-1; CDR3 protein: CSVEANFGTAYNEQFF; CDR3 DNA: TGCAGCGTTGAAGCCAACTTCGGGACAGCCTACAATGAGCAGTTCTTC
CDR3 length: 14; V gene: TRBV5-1; D gene: NA; clone size: many; J gene: TRBJ1-2; CDR3 protein: CASSFIRFDYGYTF; CDR3 DNA: TGCGCCAGCAGCTTCATCCGGTTCGACTATGGCTACACCTTC
CDR3 length: 12; V gene: TRBV7-9; D gene: NA; clone size: NA; J gene: TRBJ2-7; CDR3 protein: CASSLVSAEQYF; CDR3 DNA: TGTGCCAGCAGCTTAGTATCGGCCGAGCAGTACTTC
CDR3 length: 16; V gene: TRBV5-4; D gene: TRBD1; clone size: NA; J gene: TRBJ2-5; CDR3 protein: CASSSGTGAYQETQYF; CDR3 DNA: TGTGCCAGCAGCTCGGGGACAGGGGCGTACCAAGAGACCCAGTACTTC
CDR3 length: 13; V gene: TRBV7-6; D gene: NA; clone size: few; J gene: TRBJ1-1; CDR3 protein: CASSPRIYTEAFF; CDR3 DNA: TGTGCCAGCAGCCCACGGATTTACACTGAAGCTTTCTTT
CDR3 length: 14; V gene: TRBV19; D gene: NA; clone size: NA; J gene: TRBJ2-2; CDR3 protein: CASSMRWETGELFF; CDR3 DNA: TGTGCCAGTAGTATGCGGTGGGAAACCGGGGAGCTGTTTTTT
CDR3 length: 18; V gene: TRBV11-1; D gene: NA; clone size: NA; J gene: TRBJ1-2; CDR3 protein: CASSLVPHRDKANYGYTF; CDR3 DNA: TGTGCCAGCAGCTTAGTCCCCCACCGGGACAAAGCTAACTATGGCTACACCTTC
CDR3 length: 17; V gene: TRBV9; D gene: TRBD1; clone size: NA; J gene: TRBJ1-2; CDR3 protein: CASSEGQIHTAYYGYTF; CDR3 DNA: TGTGCCAGCAGCGAGGGACAGATTCATACCGCATACTATGGCTACACCTTC
CDR3 length: 14; V gene: TRBV6-5; D gene: NA; clone size: NA; J gene: TRBJ1-2; CDR3 protein: CASSYDRRDYGYTF; CDR3 DNA: TGTGCCAGCAGTTACGACAGGCGCGACTATGGCTACACCTTC
CDR3 length: 15; V gene: TRBV12-3/TRBV12-4; D gene: TRBD1; clone size: NA; J gene: TRBJ1-4; CDR3 protein: CASSSLDRAPGKLFF; CDR3 DNA: TGTGCCAGCAGTTCGTTAGACAGGGCTCCCGGAAAACTGTTTTTT
CDR3 length: 11; V gene: TRBV29-1; D gene: NA; clone size: NA; J gene: TRBJ1-5; CDR3 protein: CSVESLQPQHF; CDR3 DNA: TGCAGCGTTGAATCGCTTCAGCCCCAGCATTTT
CDR3 length: 17; V gene: TRBV9; D gene: TRBD2; clone size: few; J gene: TRBJ2-1; CDR3 protein: CASSGASGSQYDNEQFF; CDR3 DNA: TGTGCCAGCAGCGGGGCTAGCGGGAGCCAATACGACAATGAGCAGTTCTTC
CDR3 length: 14; V gene: TRBV12-5; D gene: NA; clone size: NA; J gene: TRBJ2-7; CDR3 protein: CASGLASADYEQYF; CDR3 DNA: TGTGCTAGTGGTTTGGCGTCAGCAGACTACGAGCAGTACTTC
CDR3 length: 14; V gene: TRBV20-1; D gene: TRBD2; clone size: NA; J gene: TRBJ2-7; CDR3 protein: CSAYSSGDSYEQSF; CDR3 DNA: TGCAGTGCTTATTCAAGCGGGGACTCCTACGAGCAGTCCTTC
CDR3 length: 16; V gene: TRBV6-1; D gene: TRBD1; clone size: NA; J gene: TRBJ2-2; CDR3 protein: CASSGAGTGSTGELFF; CDR3 DNA: TGTGCCAGCAGCGGAGCGGGGACAGGGTCCACCGGGGAGCTGTTTTTT
CDR3 length: 15; V gene: TRBV2; D gene: NA; clone size: NA; J gene: TRBJ1-6; CDR3 protein: CASTRTFSPYSPLHF; CDR3 DNA: TGTGCCAGCACGAGGACCTTCAGCCCGTATTCACCCCTCCACTTT
CDR3 length: 16; V gene: TRBV5-6; D gene: TRBD2; clone size: NA; J gene: TRBJ2-1; CDR3 protein: CASSPRRGLASNEQFF; CDR3 DNA: TGTGCCAGCAGCCCGAGAAGGGGACTAGCAAGTAATGAGCAGTTCTTC
CDR3 length: 15; V gene: TRBV6-5; D gene: NA; clone size: NA; J gene: TRBJ1-3; CDR3 protein: CASSYSTGHGNTIYF; CDR3 DNA: TGTGCCAGCAGTTACTCAACAGGGCACGGAAACACCATATATTTT
CDR3 length: 15; V gene: TRBV5-1; D gene: NA; clone size: NA; J gene: TRBJ1-2; CDR3 protein: CASSRPVGANYGYTF; CDR3 DNA: TGCGCCAGCAGCCGACCCGTCGGGGCTAACTATGGCTACACCTTC
CDR3 length: 17; V gene: TRBV20-1; D gene: NA; clone size: few; J gene: TRBJ2-1; CDR3 protein: CSAKGVAGRSSYNEQFF; CDR3 DNA: TGCAGTGCTAAGGGGGTGGCGGGACGGAGCTCCTACAATGAGCAGTTCTTC
CDR3 length: 12; V gene: TRBV3-1; D gene: NA; clone size: once; J gene: TRBJ2-2; CDR3 protein: CASSPRIGEPFF; CDR3 DNA: TGTGCCAGCAGCCCTAGGATCGGGGAGCCGTTTTTT
CDR3 length: 14; V gene: TRBV14; D gene: TRBD1; clone size: NA; J gene: TRBJ2-7; CDR3 protein: CASSQGQLLYEQYF; CDR3 DNA: TGTGCCAGCAGCCAGGGACAGCTCCTATACGAGCAGTACTTC
CDR3 length: 13; V gene: TRBV20-1; D gene: TRBD1; clone size: NA; J gene: TRBJ1-5; CDR3 protein: CSAIGQGQQPQHF; CDR3 DNA: TGCAGTGCTATAGGACAGGGACAACAGCCCCAGCATTTT
CDR3 length: 9; V gene: TRBV9; D gene: NA; clone size: NA; J gene: TRBJ1-2; CDR3 protein: CASSVQGPF; CDR3 DNA: TGTGCCAGCAGCGTACAGGGTCCCTTC
CDR3 length: 17; V gene: TRBV4-1; D gene: NA; clone size: NA; J gene: TRBJ2-2; CDR3 protein: CASSTQGGPRDTGELFF; CDR3 DNA: TGCGCCAGCAGCACACAGGGGGGGCCCCGGGACACCGGGGAGCTGTTTTTT
CDR3 length: 15; V gene: TRBV12-3/TRBV12-4; D gene: NA; clone size: NA; J gene: TRBJ1-5; CDR3 protein: CASRPQGRVNQPQHF; CDR3 DNA: TGTGCCAGCAGGCCCCAGGGGCGGGTTAATCAGCCCCAGCATTTT